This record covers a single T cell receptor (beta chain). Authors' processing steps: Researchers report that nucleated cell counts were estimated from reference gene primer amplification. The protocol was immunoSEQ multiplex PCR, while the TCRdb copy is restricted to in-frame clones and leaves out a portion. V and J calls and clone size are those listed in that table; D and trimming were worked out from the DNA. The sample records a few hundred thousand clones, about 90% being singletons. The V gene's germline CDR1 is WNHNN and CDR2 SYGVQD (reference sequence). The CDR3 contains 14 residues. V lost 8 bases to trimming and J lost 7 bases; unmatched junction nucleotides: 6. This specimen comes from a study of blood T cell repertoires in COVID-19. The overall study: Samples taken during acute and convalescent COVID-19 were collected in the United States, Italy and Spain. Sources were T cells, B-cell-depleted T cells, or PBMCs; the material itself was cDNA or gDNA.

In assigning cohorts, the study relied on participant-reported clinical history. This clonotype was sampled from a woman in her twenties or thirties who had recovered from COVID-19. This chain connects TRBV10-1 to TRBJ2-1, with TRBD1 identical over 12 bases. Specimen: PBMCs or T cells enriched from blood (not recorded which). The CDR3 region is CASGGQGARNEQFF. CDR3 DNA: TGCGCCAGCGGGGGACAGGGGGCTCGGAATGAGCAGTTCTTC.